This TCR beta chain comes out of a study of OX40 agonist ivuxolimab in advanced cancers. Background for the entire study: The costimulatory receptor OX40 (CD134) was targeted by ivuxolimab, a fully human IgG2 agonistic monoclonal antibody. Intravenous ivuxolimab was administered to patients every 2 weeks at six dose levels: 0.01, 0.1, 0.3, 1.5, 3 and 10 mg/kg. Of the approximately 54 patients in dose escalation, about 20 had hepatocellular carcinoma, some 15 had melanoma, 9 had renal cell carcinoma and 9 had head and neck cancer. In the dose-escalation cohort, 70% to 85% of patients were male, and the mean age was roughly 60 years, with a range of roughly 23 to 85. Prior anti-PD-1, anti-PD-L1 or anti-CTLA-4 therapy was permitted, and checkpoint inhibitors had been received by roughly 40% of dose-escalation patients. Partial responses occurred in three dose-escalation patients: two with cutaneous melanoma and one with hepatocellular carcinoma. Peripheral TCRbeta sequencing aimed to test whether ivuxolimab altered TCR sequence diversity and caused clonal T-cell expansion. The paper covers the monotherapy dose-escalation part of the phase I ivuxolimab trial, which included N ≈ 52 patients.

Genomic DNA was isolated from the sorted cells so that the TCRbeta CDR3 region could be sequenced. The immunoSEQ Assay was used to sequence the TCRbeta CDR3 regions. This is the immuneACCESS table as TCRdb keeps it, with only in-frame sequences that have V and J called. A part of the clones is gone; compared with another copy, unresolved V genes explain less than half, and the rest is unexplained. Recorded for this sample are about 14,000 clones; around 84% of them occurred a single time. About 19% of the sample goes to the ten largest clones. The study at large found these results: Low levels of normalized T-cell clonal expansion were also seen in some patients who did not respond. At doses of 0.1 to 3.0 mg/kg, clonal expansion of both CD4+ and CD8+ blood T cells was observed from baseline to week 6. The antigen specificity of the clonally expanded peripheral T cells was not determined. On average, CD8+ T cells showed more expanded clones than CD4+ T cells after ivuxolimab. In the 0.1-3.0 mg/kg groups, partial responders were among the patients with the lowest normalized peripheral clonal expansion, particularly in CD8+ T cells.

Details on this clone: The clone's antigen remains unknown. Per-base quality was not reported, and no clone a single base away is much larger than it.

Patients with autoimmune disease history or receiving systemic immunosuppression were excluded from the trial. Peripheral blood for TCR sequencing was drawn from every dose cohort at baseline, at cycle 4 day 1 and at cycle 7 day 1. The samples were taken from a phase I, first-in-human, multicenter, open-label dose-escalation trial of ivuxolimab. The trial enrolled adults with locally advanced or metastatic head and neck squamous cell, hepatocellular, melanoma or renal cell carcinoma. Before TCR sequencing, CD4+ T cells and CD8+ T cells from peripheral blood were sorted into separate populations. From the cysteine up to the phenylalanine, the CDR3 has a length of 14 residues. The CDR3 DNA has 42 bases and is translated from base 1. V has 7 bases trimmed and J has 7 bases trimmed; junction bases matching no gene number 5. For CDR1 and CDR2, the germline V gene lists MNHNS and SASEGT.

This receptor was obtained from an adult with an advanced solid tumor such as melanoma, head and neck, liver or kidney cancer. The sequencing used CD4+ or CD8+ T cells sorted from blood, collected in a trial of the OX40 agonist ivuxolimab. The sequence links TRBV6-1 to TRBJ2-1; 12 nucleotides in the junction match TRBD2. DNA sequence: TGTGCCAGCACGACTAGCGGGAGTGGTAATGAGCAGTTCTTC. Its coded protein is CASTTSGSGNEQFF.